This T cell receptor (beta chain) was found in a study of cytomegalovirus exposure and HLA in healthy donors (dated by TCRdb to about 2017). Some background on the complete study: According to an earlier analysis of a few hundred of the donors, 200 million or so T cells yielded 100 million or so unique TCR beta sequences and about 300 Gb of sequence data. Roughly 300 gigabases of sequencing data and tens of millions of unique TCR sequences were included in an early release covering 500 to 750 HLA-typed donors. Donor age, sex, ethnicity and CMV serostatus were collected together with the repertoire data. The T cell repertoires of about 700 subjects were profiled by immunosequencing and related to cytomegalovirus serostatus. Of the roughly 400 genotyped donors, more than 75% were placed in the genetic ancestry cluster associated with self-reported Caucasian donors. A later analysis re-examined previously published TCR beta repertoires from just over 650 donors and added high-resolution HLA genotyping to investigate patterns of TCR occurrence. Typing coverage varied by locus: roughly 620-640 donors for A, B, C, DRB1 and DQB1; 500 to 550 for DQA1; about 590 for DPA1; more than 450 for DPB1. The later analysis used no new phenotypic data to find candidate immune exposures, relying instead on TCR beta sequences and their occurrence across donors. An earlier analysis of several hundred of the donors applied high-throughput TCR beta sequencing to assess whether each TCR beta V gene segment acted as functional or pseudogenic. Class I and class II HLA loci were covered by the typing at four-digit resolution. All discovery cohort repertoires had been generated using a single sequencing platform. On average, roughly 250,000 unique TCR beta nucleotide sequences were sequenced per donor among 300 to 500 genotyped donors of the cohort, with 15% to 20% of those sequences being non-productive. In addition to the first cohort of approximately 650 subjects, a separate validation cohort of 130 or so different subjects was used. The study aimed to test whether cataloging public T cell receptors could reveal signatures of past pathogen exposure. High-throughput TCR immunosequencing, statistical association of individual TCRs with disease status, and machine learning were combined to predict cytomegalovirus infection status. In a later genetic analysis, genome-wide SNP genotypes for 398 of the 666 donors were used, and that subset was treated as a discovery cohort. Because of strong linkage in the cohort, five DR-DQ haplotypes were treated as single units for association and clustering.

Results the study describes overall, beyond this receptor: In both the original and validation cohorts, the classifier was reported to diagnose cytomegalovirus status with high specificity and sensitivity. A further reported finding was that TCR beta sequences accurately predicted the HLA-A and HLA-B alleles for most subjects in the first cohort. According to a later analysis, most CMV-associated TCR beta chains appeared to be HLA-restricted, and the HLA associations seemed to be driven largely by CMV exposure. Correlated functional status among segregating V segments might be attributable to linkage disequilibrium, but an unknown experimental factor could not be ruled out. The only immune exposure information available for the cohort was CMV serostatus. While some public TCRs were present in many individuals, most TCR sequences turned up only very rarely across donors. In a later genetic analysis, fewer N-insertions in productive TCRs were reported among donors in an Asian-associated ancestry cluster than the 666-donor mean. When HLA alleles, especially DR and DQ, strongly co-occurred, TCR associations were difficult to assign to individual alleles. The presence/absence analyses assumed that sequencing depth was roughly uniform across donors, and that assumption may not be true. According to a later analysis, TCR association rates differed among HLA loci, with DRB1 alleles showing the most associated TCRs and HLA-C alleles showing the fewest. A cluster of highly shared sequence variants was judged likely to represent a technical artifact of the sequencing pipeline. The authors suggested that the approach could potentially be extended to other disease states and immunological phenotypes. An earlier analysis of approximately 540 of the donors showed that most TCR beta V segments appeared in productive rearrangements either about 87% or about 30% of the time, which broadly matched IMGT annotations. In a later analysis, several top co-occurrence clusters were reported to appear linked to parvovirus B19, influenza, CMV and Epstein-Barr virus. A later analysis associated 16,951 TCR beta sequences with specific HLA alleles at a false discovery rate of 0.05. Roughly 17 rarely observed V segments, including chromosome 9 orphons, were excluded from the earlier analysis of some 590 of the donors because counts were too low. In vitro tests confirmed that three of the cytomegalovirus-associated TCR beta chains recognize cytomegalovirus antigens. Only TCR beta chains were sequenced in this cohort, and the absence of alpha or paired-chain data limited detectable features. The study listed 164 TCR beta chains as associated with cytomegalovirus. In a later analysis, HLA-associated TCR beta chains showed more clonal expansion and lower generation probabilities than non-associated chains that were equally common. Because some donors lacked HLA typing at each locus, the association tests relied only on the typed subset. A later genetic analysis associated a missense DCLRE1C variant with V-gene and J-gene trimming of TCR beta chains, and an independent cohort replicated the association. Because the 87-base-pair reads could not distinguish some IMGT-functional V segments, including TRBV6-2 and TRBV6-3, those segments were excluded.

V loses 5 bases of germline sequence and J loses 8 bases, and the interval between the two ends is 15 bases. The CDR3 runs 14 residues from the cysteine to the phenylalanine. The only DNA kept is the CDR3, 42 bases in frame from the first base. In the germline V gene, CDR1 corresponds to SGHTA and CDR2 to FQGNSA. The cohort comprised 550 to 700 healthy bone marrow donors. Cohort members were all nominally healthy when sampled, although unrecorded immune exposures were likely present. The donor was CMV seropositive and belonged to the group of 250 to 300 seropositive cohort members. A peripheral blood sample was collected from each donor, and TCR beta sequencing was performed on peripheral blood mononuclear cells. Genomic DNA was extracted from the blood cell samples with the Qiagen DNeasy Blood Extraction Kit. Points on this clone: Its antigen target is currently unknown. Base quality data are lacking; no much larger clone is found one base away.

Library construction relied on the immunoSEQ multiplex PCR assay. A mixture of 60 forward primers for TCR Vbeta segments and 13 reverse primers for TCR Jbeta segments was used in the multiplex PCR. A multiplex PCR assay on genomic DNA amplified the CDR3 region of rearranged TCR beta genes. The Illumina HiSeq System was used to sequence the amplified TCR beta libraries as 87-base-pair reads. The published analysis was carried out like this. In a later analysis, tens of millions of unique TCR beta chains were counted across the approximately 620 repertoires, and approximately 11 million of these chains were shared by at least two donors. Raw reads were error-corrected and collapsed into unique sequences by a nearest-neighbor algorithm in which closely related sequences were merged to remove PCR and sequencing errors. To assign V, D and J gene segments, CDR3 sequences were aligned to IMGT reference sequences. For a sequence to be retained, at least a six-nucleotide match to both a V gene segment and a J gene segment was required. Rearrangements were classified as productive when the CDR3 lacked stop codons and remained in frame with V and J, and all other rearrangements were classified as non-productive. Following IMGT convention, CDR3 was defined as the stretch from the second conserved V-encoded cysteine to the conserved J-encoded phenylalanine. In an earlier analysis of around 540 of the donors, sequences lacking an unambiguous match to a single V gene segment were excluded. An earlier analysis of a few hundred of the donors called V segments functional above 56.7% productive rearrangements and segregating when the between-donor standard deviation exceeded 5%. A statistical classification framework was developed to diagnose cytomegalovirus status using the catalog of TCR beta chain sequences. A later analysis assigned V and J genes by comparing TCR nucleotide sequences with IMGT/GENE-DB human TR gene sequences. In a later analysis, CDR3 sequences and most-parsimonious VDJ recombination scenarios were assigned using the TCRdist pipeline. In a later analysis, each TCR beta chain was defined by its CDR3 amino acid sequence together with its V-gene family, and reads lacking a unique V-gene family were excluded. A later analysis removed 500 to 600 highly shared, low-generation-probability nucleotide sequences to deal with suspected cross-contamination and a sequencing artifact. A later analysis calculated a clonal expansion index for each public chain from normalized within-repertoire ranks of inferred template counts. In a later analysis, generation probabilities were computed using a VDJ recombination model fitted to out-of-frame rearrangements, and the results were checked against IGoR. In a later analysis, TCR-TCR, TCR-HLA and TCR-CMV co-occurrence was scored with hypergeometric tests, and a repertoire-size bias correction was applied to TCR pairs. To estimate false discovery rates, a later analysis permuted the HLA or CMV assignments 20 times. In a later analysis, co-occurring TCRs were grouped using DBSCAN, with TCRdist sequence similarity added in when clustering inside HLA-allele-positive subsets. For co-occurrence clustering, repertoires with fewer than 30,000 or more than 120,000 public chains were excluded, along with roughly 5 repertoires with anomalous nucleotide sharing. TCRdb's version of the immuneACCESS table is confined to in-frame rearrangements and falls short of the full clone set. An unresolved V gene accounts for under half of the shortfall where checked; the remainder is of unknown origin. For V, J and clone size, that table is used; D and trimming come from the DNA. Counted in this sample were about 160,000 clones; under 75% of them appeared once. The biggest ten clones account for around 6.8% of the sample.

The receptor was isolated from a man aged 40-49 years in good health and CMV-seropositive. Source material: PBMCs. The chain couples TRBV7-2 to TRBJ1-4, with an unclear D gene assignment. The CDR3 region has the sequence CASSPDNPGEKLFF. DNA sequence: TGTGCCAGCAGCCCAGACAACCCGGGGGAAAAACTGTTTTTT.